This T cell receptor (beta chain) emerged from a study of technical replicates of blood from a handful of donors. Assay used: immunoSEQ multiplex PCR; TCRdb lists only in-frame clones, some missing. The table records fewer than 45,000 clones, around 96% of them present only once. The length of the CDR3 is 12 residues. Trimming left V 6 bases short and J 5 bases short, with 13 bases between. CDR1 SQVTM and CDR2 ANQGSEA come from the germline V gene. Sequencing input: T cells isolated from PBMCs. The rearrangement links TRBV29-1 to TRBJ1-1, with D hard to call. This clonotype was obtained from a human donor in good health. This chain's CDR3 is CSVPTRGTEAFF. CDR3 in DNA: TGCAGCGTCCCGACTCGGGGAACTGAAGCTTTCTTT. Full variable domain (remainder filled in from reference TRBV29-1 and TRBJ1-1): SAVISQKPSRDICQRGTSLTIQCQVDSQVTMMFWYRQQPGQSLTLIATANQGSEATYESGFVIDKFPISRPNLTFSTLTVSNMSPEDSSIYLCSVPTRGTEAFFGQGTRLTVV.